The TCR beta chain under discussion was sequenced for a study of blood T cell repertoires in COVID-19. Study-level background: The origin of the acute and convalescent COVID-19 samples was the United States, Italy and Spain.

Original data processing: Estimation of nucleated cell counts relied on the amplification of reference gene primers. Generated by immunoSEQ multiplex PCR, the TCRdb table keeps only in-frame clones and is missing some. V and J calls and clone size are given by that table; D and trimming were obtained from the DNA. Counted here are about 190,000 clones, around 80% occurring once; the ten biggest clones make up 2.5% to 3%. Germline V gene lookup returns CDR1 MDHEN and CDR2 SYDVKM. Trimming stripped 2 bases from V and 0 bases from J, with 5 bases between. This CDR3 is 15 amino acids long. This clone was counted between two and nine times.

Sequenced: peripheral blood. The sequence was collected from an elderly woman with active or convalescent COVID-19. The chain links TRBV28 to TRBJ1-6, with D possibly being TRBD1 (5 bases). The CDR3 DNA is TGTGCCAGCAGTTTACAGGGCTCCTATAATTCACCCCTCCACTTT. It is translated as CASSLQGSYNSPLHF.